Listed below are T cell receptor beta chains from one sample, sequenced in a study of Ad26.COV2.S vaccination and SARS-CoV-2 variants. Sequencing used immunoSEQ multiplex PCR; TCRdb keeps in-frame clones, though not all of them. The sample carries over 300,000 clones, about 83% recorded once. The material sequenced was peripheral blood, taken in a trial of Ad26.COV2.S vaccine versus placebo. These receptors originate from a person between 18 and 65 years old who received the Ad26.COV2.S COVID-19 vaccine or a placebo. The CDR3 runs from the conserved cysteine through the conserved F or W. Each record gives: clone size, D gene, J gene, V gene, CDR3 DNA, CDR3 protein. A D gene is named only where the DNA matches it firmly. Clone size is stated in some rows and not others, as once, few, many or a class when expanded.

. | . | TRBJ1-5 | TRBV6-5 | TGTGCCAGCTCCTTGACCCTTAGCAATCAGCCCCAGCATTTT | CASSLTLSNQPQHF
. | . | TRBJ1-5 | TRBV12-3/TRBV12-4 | TGTGCCAGCAGTTATAGGTCCCAGCCCCAGCATTTT | CASSYRSQPQHF
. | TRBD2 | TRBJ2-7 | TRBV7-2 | TGTGCCAGCAGCTTTGATGGGACTAGCGGGAGCCACGAGCAGTACTTC | CASSFDGTSGSHEQYF
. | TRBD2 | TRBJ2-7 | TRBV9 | TGTGCCAGCAGCGTAGAGCGGGAGGGTTACGAGCAGTACTTC | CASSVEREGYEQYF
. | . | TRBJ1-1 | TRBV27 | TGTGCCAGCAGGAAAGACAGAATGAACACTGAAGCTTTCTTT | CASRKDRMNTEAFF
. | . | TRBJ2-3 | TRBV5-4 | TGTGCCACCGCAGGGAAGTACGGGGATACGCAGTATTTT | CATAGKYGDTQYF
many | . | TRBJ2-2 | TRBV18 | TGTGCCAGCTCACCGAGGGGCCCTGCGAACACCGGGGAGCTGTTTTTT | CASSPRGPANTGELFF
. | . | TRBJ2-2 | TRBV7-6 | TGTGCCAGCAGCTTACAAGGGCTAGCAGAATCCTGGGGAACCGGGGAGCTGTTTTTT | CASSLQGLAESWGTGELFF
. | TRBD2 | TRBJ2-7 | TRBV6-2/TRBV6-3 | TGTGCCAGCAGTTACTCTTTTTGGGTGGCGGGAGTAGGGTACGAGCAGTACTTC | CASSYSFWVAGVGYEQYF
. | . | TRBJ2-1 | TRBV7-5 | TGTGCCAGAAGCTTAGCTGAGACAGGGGGCGTCAATGAGCAGTTCTTC | CARSLAETGGVNEQFF
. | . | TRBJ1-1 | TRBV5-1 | TGCGCCAGCAGCTTCGACAGGATCCAAAGGGCTGAAGCTTTCTTT | CASSFDRIQRAEAFF
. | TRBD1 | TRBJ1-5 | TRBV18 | TGTGCCAGCTCACCGACAGGGCGGAATCAGCCCCAGCATTTT | CASSPTGRNQPQHF
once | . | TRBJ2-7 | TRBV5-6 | TGTGCCAGCAGCTTGGTGTCTACGCAGTACTTC | CASSLVSTQYF
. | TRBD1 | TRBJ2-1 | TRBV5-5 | TGTGCCAGCAGCCCGGGACAGGGGGCTTACAATGAGCAGTTCTTC | CASSPGQGAYNEQFF
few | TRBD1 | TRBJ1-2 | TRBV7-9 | TGTGCCAGCAGCTTGAGCCAGGGGGAGGGCTACACCTTC | CASSLSQGEGYTF
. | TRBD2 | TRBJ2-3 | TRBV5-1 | TGCGCCAGCAGCTTGGTGCTAGCGGGAGGAGCAGATACGCAGTATTTT | CASSLVLAGGADTQYF
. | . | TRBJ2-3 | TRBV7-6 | TGTGCCAGCAGCTTAGGGCCCCGCACAGATACGCAGTATTTT | CASSLGPRTDTQYF
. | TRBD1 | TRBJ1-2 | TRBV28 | TGTGCCAGCAGTGCACAGGGGCGAGGCTACACCTTC | CASSAQGRGYTF
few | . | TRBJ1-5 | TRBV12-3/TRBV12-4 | TGTGCCAGCAGTTTTGGGAATCAGCCCCAGCATTTT | CASSFGNQPQHF
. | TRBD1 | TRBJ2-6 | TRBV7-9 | TGTGCCAGCACTTCCGGGGACAGGTCTATCTCTGGGGCCAACGTCCTGACTTTC | CASTSGDRSISGANVLTF
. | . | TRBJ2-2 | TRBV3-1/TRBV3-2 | TGTGCCAGCAGCCAAGCCAGGGCCGGGGAGCTGTTTTTT | CASSQARAGELFF
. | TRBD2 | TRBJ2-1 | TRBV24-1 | TGTGCCACCAGTGAGCCGACTAGCGGGAATTGGGGTGAGCAGTTCTTC | CATSEPTSGNWGEQFF
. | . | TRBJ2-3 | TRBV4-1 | TGCGCCAGCAGCAGGGGCATATTAGGAGATACGCAGTATTTT | CASSRGILGDTQYF
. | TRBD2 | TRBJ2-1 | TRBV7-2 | TGTGCCAGCAGCCCAGGGCGGGAGGGCCATGAGCAGTTCTTC | CASSPGREGHEQFF
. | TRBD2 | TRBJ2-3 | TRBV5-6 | TGTGCCAGCAGTACCGGGACTAGCCTGGATACGCAGTATTTT | CASSTGTSLDTQYF
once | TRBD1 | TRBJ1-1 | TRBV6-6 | TGTGCCAGCAGAAGCAATTGGGACAGCGCGGATGAAGCTTTCTTT | CASRSNWDSADEAFF
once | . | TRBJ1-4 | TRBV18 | TGTGCCAGCTCTCCGACAGAACCGAGGGAAAAACTGTTTTTT | CASSPTEPREKLFF
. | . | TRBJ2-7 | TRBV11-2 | TGTGCCAGCAGCTCCGGCGGACAGTTGCACTTC | CASSSGGQLHF
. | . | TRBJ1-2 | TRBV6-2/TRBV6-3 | TGTGCCAGCAGCCAGGGTCAAGGCTACACCTTC | CASSQGQGYTF
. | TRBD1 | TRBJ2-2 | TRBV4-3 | TGCGCCAGCAGCCATTCGGACAGGGTAGTGAGCACCGGGGAGCTGTTTTTT | CASSHSDRVVSTGELFF
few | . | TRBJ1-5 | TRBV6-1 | TGTGCCAGCAGTGAAACGGGGAATAGCAATCAGCCCCAGCATTTT | CASSETGNSNQPQHF
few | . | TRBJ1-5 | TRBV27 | TGTGCCGGAACCCGGGACGGCAATCAGCCCCAGCATTTT | CAGTRDGNQPQHF
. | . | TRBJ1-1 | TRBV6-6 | TGTGCCATCCGACCTAGGACGCCCTCTGAAGCTTTCTTT | CAIRPRTPSEAFF
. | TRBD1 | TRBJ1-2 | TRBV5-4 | TGTGCCAGCAGTCCGGACAGGGTCGTCTATGGCTACACCTTC | CASSPDRVVYGYTF
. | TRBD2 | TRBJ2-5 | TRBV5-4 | TGTGCCAGCAGCCTAGGGACTAGCGGGAGGATCGCGGAGACCCAGTACTTC | CASSLGTSGRIAETQYF
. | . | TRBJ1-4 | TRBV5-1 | TGCGCCAGCAGCTTGGCCTGGCAGAGTGATGAAAAACTGTTTTTT | CASSLAWQSDEKLFF
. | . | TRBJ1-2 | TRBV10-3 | TGTGCCATCGGTTACACCACTAACTATGGCTACACCTTC | CAIGYTTNYGYTF
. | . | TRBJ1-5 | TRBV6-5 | TGTGCCAGCAGAAGAGACACTGGCAATCAGCCCCAGCATTTT | CASRRDTGNQPQHF
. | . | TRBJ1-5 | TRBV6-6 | TGTGCCAGCAGTTTGGACGGTCATAGCAATCAGCCCCAGCATTTT | CASSLDGHSNQPQHF
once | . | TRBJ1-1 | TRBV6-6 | TGTGCCAGCAGTTACTCCTTTGACACTGAAGCTTTCTTT | CASSYSFDTEAFF
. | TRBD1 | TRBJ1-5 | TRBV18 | TGTGCCAGCTCACCACGGGGGACAGGGGATCAGCCCCAGCATTTT | CASSPRGTGDQPQHF